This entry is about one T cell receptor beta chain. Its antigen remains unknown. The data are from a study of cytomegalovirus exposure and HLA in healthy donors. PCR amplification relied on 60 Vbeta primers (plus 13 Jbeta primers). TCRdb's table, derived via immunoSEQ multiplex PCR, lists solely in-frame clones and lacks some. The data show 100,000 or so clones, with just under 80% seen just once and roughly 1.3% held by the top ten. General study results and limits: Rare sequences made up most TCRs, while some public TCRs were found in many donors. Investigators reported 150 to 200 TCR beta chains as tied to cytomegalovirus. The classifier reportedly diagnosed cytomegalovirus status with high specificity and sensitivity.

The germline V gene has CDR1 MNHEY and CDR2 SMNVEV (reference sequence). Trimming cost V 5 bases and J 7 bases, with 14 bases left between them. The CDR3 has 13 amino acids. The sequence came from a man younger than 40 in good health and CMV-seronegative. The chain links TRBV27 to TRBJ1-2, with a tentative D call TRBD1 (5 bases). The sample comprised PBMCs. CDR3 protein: CASSTDRQPGYTF. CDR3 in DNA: TGTGCCAGCAGTACCGACCGACAGCCTGGCTACACCTTC.